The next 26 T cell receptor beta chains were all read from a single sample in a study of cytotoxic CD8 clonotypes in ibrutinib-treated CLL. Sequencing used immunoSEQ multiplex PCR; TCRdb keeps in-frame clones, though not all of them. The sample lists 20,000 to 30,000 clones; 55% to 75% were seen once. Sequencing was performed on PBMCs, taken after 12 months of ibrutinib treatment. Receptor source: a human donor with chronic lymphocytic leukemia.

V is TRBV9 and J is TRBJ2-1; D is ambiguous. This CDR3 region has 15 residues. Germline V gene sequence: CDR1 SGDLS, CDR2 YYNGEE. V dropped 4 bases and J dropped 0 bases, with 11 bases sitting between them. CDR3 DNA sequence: TGTGCCAGCAGCCCGGACGGTATCTCCTACAATGAGCAGTTCTTC. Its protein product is CASSPDGISYNEQFF.

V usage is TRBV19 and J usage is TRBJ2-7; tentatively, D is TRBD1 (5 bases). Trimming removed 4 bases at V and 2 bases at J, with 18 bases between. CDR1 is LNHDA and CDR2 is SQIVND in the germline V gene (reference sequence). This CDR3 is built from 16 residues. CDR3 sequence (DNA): TGTGCCAGTAGTACTTTCACAGGTCCCATTCCCTACGAGCAGTACTTC. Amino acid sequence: CASSTFTGPIPYEQYF. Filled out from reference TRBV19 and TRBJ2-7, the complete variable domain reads DGGITQSPKYLFRKEGQNVTLSCEQNLNHDAMYWYRQDPGQGLRLIYYSQIVNDFQKGDIAEGYSVSREKKESFPLTVTSAQKNPTAFYLCASSTFTGPIPYEQYFGPGTRLTVT.

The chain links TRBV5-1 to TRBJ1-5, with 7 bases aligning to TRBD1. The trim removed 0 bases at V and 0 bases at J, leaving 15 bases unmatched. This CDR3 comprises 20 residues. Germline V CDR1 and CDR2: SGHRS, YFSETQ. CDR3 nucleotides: TGCGCCAGCAGCTTGGTCTACGGGGCAGGGGGAACCTATAGCAATCAGCCCCAGCATTTT. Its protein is CASSLVYGAGGTYSNQPQHF.

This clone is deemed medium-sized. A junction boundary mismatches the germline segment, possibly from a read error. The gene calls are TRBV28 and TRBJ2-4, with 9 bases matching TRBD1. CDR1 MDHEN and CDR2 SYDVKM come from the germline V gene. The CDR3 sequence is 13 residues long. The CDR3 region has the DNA TGTGCCAGCAGTTCGCCGGGACAGGGTTTTTCGAACTTC. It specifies CASSSPGQGFSNF.

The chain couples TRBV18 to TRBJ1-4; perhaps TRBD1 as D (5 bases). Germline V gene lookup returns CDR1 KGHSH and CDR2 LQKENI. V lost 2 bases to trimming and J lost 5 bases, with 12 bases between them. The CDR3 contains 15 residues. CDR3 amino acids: CASSPTVGLNEKLFF. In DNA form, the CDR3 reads TGTGCCAGCTCACCAACGGTGGGGCTCAATGAAAAACTGTTTTTT.

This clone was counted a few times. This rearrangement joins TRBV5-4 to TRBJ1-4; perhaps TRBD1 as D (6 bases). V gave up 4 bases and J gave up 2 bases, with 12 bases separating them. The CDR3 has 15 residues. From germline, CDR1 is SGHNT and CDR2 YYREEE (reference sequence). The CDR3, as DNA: TGTGCCAGCAGCGCCCACAGGGAGACTAATGAAAAACTGTTTTTT. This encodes CASSAHRETNEKLFF.

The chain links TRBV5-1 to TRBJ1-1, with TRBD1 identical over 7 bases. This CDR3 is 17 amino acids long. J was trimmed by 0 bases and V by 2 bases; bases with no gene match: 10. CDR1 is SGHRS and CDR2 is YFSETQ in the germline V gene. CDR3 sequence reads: CASSLLIGGGMNTEAFF. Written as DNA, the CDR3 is TGCGCCAGCAGCTTACTCATAGGGGGCGGGATGAACACTGAAGCTTTCTTT.

CDR3 loop: CASSEGRDRAGYTF. The DNA of the CDR3 is TGTGCCAGCAGTGAGGGGCGCGACAGAGCTGGCTACACCTTC. The chain uses TRBV6-1 and TRBJ1-2; D might be TRBD1 (5 bases). The ends were cut back, 3 bases at V and 7 bases at J, with 15 bases in the middle. CDR1 and CDR2 from the germline V gene are MNHNS and SASEGT. The CDR3 contains 14 residues.

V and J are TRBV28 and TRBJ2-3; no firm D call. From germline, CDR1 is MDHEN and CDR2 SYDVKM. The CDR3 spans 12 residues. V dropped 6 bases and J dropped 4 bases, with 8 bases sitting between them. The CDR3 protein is CASSLLADTQYF. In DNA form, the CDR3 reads TGTGCCAGCAGCCTATTGGCAGATACGCAGTATTTT.

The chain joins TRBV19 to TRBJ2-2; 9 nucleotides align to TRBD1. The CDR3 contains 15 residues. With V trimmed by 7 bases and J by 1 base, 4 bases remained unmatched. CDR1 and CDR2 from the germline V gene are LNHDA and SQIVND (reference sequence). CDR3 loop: CASTRGQGNTGELFF. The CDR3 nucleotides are TGTGCCAGTACCCGGGGACAGGGGAACACCGGGGAGCTGTTTTTT.

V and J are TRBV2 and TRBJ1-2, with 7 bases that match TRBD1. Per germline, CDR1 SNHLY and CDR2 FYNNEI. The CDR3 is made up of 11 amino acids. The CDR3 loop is CAKRGGSGYTF. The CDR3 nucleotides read TGTGCAAAACGAGGGGGCTCTGGCTACACCTTC.

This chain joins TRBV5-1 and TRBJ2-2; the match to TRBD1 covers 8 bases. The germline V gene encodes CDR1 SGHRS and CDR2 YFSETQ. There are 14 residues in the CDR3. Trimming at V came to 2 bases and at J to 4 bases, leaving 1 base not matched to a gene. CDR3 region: CASSFDRGTGELFF. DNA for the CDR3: TGCGCCAGCAGCTTCGACAGGGGCACCGGGGAGCTGTTTTTT.

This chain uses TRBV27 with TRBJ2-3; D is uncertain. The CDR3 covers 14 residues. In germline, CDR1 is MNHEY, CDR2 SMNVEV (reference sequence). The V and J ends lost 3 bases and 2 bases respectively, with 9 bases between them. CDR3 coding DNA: TGTGCCAGCAGTTTTGTTCTCAACACAGATACGCAGTATTTT. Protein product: CASSFVLNTDTQYF.

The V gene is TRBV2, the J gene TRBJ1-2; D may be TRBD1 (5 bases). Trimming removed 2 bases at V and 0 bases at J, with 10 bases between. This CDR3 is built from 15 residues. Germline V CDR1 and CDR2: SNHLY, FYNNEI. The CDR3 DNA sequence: TGTGCCAGCAGTGAAAGGACGGGGGCTAACTATGGCTACACCTTC. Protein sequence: CASSERTGANYGYTF.

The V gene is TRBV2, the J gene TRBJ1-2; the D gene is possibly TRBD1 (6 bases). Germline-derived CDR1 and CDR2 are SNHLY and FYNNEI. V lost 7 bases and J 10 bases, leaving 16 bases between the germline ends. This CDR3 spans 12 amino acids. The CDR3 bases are TGTGCCAGCACCGGTCTTCGACAGGACTACACCTTC. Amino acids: CASTGLRQDYTF.

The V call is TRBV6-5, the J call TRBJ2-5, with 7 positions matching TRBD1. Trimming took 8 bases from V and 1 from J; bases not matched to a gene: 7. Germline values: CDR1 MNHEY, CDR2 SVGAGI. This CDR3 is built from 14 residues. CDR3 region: CASQGGGFQETQYF. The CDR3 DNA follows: TGTGCCAGCCAAGGGGGCGGGTTCCAAGAGACCCAGTACTTC.

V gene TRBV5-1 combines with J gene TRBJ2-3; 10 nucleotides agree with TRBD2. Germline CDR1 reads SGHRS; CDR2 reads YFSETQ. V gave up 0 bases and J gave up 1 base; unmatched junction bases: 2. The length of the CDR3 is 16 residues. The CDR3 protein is CASSLVAGGRTDTQYF. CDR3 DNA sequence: TGCGCCAGCAGCTTGGTAGCGGGGGGCCGCACAGATACGCAGTATTTT.

CDR3 coding DNA: TGTGCCAGCAGCCCCGGTCAGGGGTCCTACAATGAGCAGTTCTTC. Translated: CASSPGQGSYNEQFF. J is TRBJ2-1 and V is TRBV9; D is possibly TRBD1 (6 bases). This CDR3 region has 15 residues. Per the germline V gene, CDR1 is SGDLS and CDR2 is YYNGEE. V dropped 4 bases and J dropped 1 base, with 12 bases sitting between them.

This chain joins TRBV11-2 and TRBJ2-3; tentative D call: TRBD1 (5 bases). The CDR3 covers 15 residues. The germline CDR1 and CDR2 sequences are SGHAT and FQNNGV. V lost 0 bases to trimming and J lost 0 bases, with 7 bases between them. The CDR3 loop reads CASSLDRTSTDTQYF. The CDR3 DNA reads TGTGCCAGCAGCTTAGATCGGACAAGCACAGATACGCAGTATTTT.

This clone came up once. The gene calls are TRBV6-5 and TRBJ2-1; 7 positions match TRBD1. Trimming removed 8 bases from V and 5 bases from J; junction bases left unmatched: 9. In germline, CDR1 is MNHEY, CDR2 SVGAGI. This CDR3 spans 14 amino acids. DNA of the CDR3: TGTGCCAGCGATATGGGGACAGCTAACAATGAGCAGTTCTTC. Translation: CASDMGTANNEQFF.

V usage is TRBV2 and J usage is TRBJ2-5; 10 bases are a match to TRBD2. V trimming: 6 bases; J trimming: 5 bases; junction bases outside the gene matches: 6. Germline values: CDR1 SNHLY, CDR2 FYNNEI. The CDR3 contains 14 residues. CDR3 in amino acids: CASSPGTSEETQYF. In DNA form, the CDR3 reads TGTGCCAGCAGCCCCGGGACTAGCGAGGAGACCCAGTACTTC.

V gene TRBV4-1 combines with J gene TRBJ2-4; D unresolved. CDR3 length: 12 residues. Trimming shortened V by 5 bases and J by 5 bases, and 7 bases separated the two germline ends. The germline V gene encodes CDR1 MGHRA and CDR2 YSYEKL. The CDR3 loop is CASSAIENIQYF. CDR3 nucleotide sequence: TGCGCCAGCAGCGCCATCGAAAACATTCAGTACTTC.

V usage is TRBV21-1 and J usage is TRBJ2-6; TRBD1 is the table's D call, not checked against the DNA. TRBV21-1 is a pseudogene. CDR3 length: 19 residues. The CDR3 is CASSKVWRQGAVGANVLTF. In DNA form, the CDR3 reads TGTGCCAGCAGCAAGGTTTGGAGACAGGGGGCAGTTGGGGCCAACGTCCTGACTTTC.

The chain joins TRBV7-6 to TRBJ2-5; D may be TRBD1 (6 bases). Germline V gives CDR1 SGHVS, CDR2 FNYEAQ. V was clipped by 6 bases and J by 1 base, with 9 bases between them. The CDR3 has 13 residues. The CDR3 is CASSYRVQETQYF. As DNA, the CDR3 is TGTGCCAGCAGTTACAGGGTCCAAGAGACCCAGTACTTC.

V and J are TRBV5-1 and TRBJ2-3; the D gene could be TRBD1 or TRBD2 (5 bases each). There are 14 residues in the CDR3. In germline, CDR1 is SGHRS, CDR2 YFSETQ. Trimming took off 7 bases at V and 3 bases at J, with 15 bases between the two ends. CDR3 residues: CASSRDVGTDTQYF. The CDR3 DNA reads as TGCGCCAGCTCCCGGGACGTGGGAACAGATACGCAGTATTTT.

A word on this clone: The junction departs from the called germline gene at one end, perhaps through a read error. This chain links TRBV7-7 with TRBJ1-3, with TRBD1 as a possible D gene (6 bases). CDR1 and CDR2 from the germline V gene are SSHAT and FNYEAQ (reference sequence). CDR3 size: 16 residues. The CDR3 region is CASSLGGLLNGNTIYF. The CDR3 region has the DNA TGTGCTAGCAGCTTAGGGGGGCTACTGAATGGAAACACCATATATTTT.